This T cell receptor (beta chain) was found in a study of T cells in Graves' hyperthyroidism and ophthalmopathy. Inclusion characteristics of ophthalmopathy patients comprised a Clinical Activity Score of at least 3, a NOSPECS grade of at least 4, and duration under 3 months. Criteria for exclusion of patients were uncontrolled infection, other autoimmune disease, pregnancy or lactation. The CDR3 consists of 15 residues. The germline gives CDR1 LNHDA, CDR2 SQIVND (reference sequence). The V gene end was trimmed by 6 bases and the J gene end by 4 bases; junction bases not matched to a gene: 6. A remark on this clonotype: Its specificity is not known.

Study-level findings and limits: Peripheral blood also featured most of the thyroid clonotypes expanded above 0.001.

RNA transcripts were the template for amplifying TCR beta CDR3 regions. In the first-round RT-PCR of the TCR CDR3, the HTBI primer set was used. From the multiplex PCR reads, TCRdb called clonotypes with MiXCR, one entry per CDR3 protein. Of hundreds of thousands of distinct CDR3 sequences listed, about 17% were seen once; the top ten hold around 58%. The chain is built from TRBV19 and TRBJ2-6, with 7 nucleotides matching TRBD1. This receptor was identified in a woman aged 60-75 years with Graves' ophthalmopathy. The sequenced sample was blood. CDR3 amino acids: CASRTQGSGANVLTF. For the CDR3, the DNA is TGTGCCAGTAGGACACAGGGGTCCGGGGCCAACGTCCTGACTTTC.